This T cell receptor beta chain was recovered during a study of blood T cell repertoires in COVID-19. About the research overall: Acute and convalescent COVID-19 samples came from the United States, Italy and Spain. From T cells, B-cell-depleted T cells, or PBMCs came the material, which was cDNA or gDNA.

In Seattle, patients joined the study during active infection and were tracked longitudinally. Trimming cost V 6 bases and J 0 bases; bases outside gene matches: 2. Per the germline V gene, CDR1 is SNHLY and CDR2 is FYNNEI. This CDR3 has 14 residues. Original handling: Quantification of nucleated cells was approximated via reference gene primer amplification. Using immunoSEQ multiplex PCR, the repertoire was profiled, and TCRdb retains in-frame clones only, with some absent. That table is the source of V, J and clone size, and D and trimming were worked out from the DNA. The top ten hold approximately 2% of the sample, which has about 160,000 clones, more than 80% seen once.

This sequence was found in a woman aged 55-69 years with COVID-19, enrolled during active disease. The chain uses TRBV2 and TRBJ1-1; 9 nucleotides agree with TRBD1. Sequences were obtained from peripheral blood. CDR3 sequence: CASRGTGMNTEAFF. CDR3 sequence (DNA): TGTGCCAGCAGGGGGACAGGGATGAACACTGAAGCTTTCTTT.